This T cell receptor beta chain emerged from a study of T cells in Graves' hyperthyroidism and ophthalmopathy. RNA transcripts provided the source from which TCR beta CDR3 regions were amplified. With the HTBI primer set, the TCR CDR3 went through a first round of RT-PCR. TCRdb passed the multiplex PCR reads through MiXCR, listing each CDR3 protein once. The sample carries a few hundred thousand distinct CDR3 sequences, 20% recorded once. This clonotype was observed at least ten times. This CDR3 is built from 20 residues. Per the germline V gene, CDR1 is MGHDK and CDR2 is SYGVNS. J was trimmed by 6 bases and V by 4 bases; bases with no gene match: 15.

The chain has TRBV25-1 and TRBJ2-2; 15 nucleotides agree with TRBD2. What was sequenced was blood. The receptor comes from a man between 18 and 29 years old with Graves' hyperthyroidism. The CDR3 nucleotides are TGTGCCAGCAGTGGAGAACCGGGACTAGCGGGGGGTCGGAATCCCGGGGAGCTGTTTTTT. Its translation: CASSGEPGLAGGRNPGELFF.